The 29 T cell receptor beta chains listed next were all sequenced from one sample in a study of T cells after yellow fever vaccination. One entry per CDR3 protein results from TCRdb running MiXCR on the 5' RACE reads. The profile shows approximately 450,000 distinct CDR3 sequences, approximately 18% of them singletons. This material consisted of PBMCs, taken before the yellow fever booster vaccination. The receptors were gathered from a man younger than 30 who received the YFV17D yellow fever vaccine.

The chain recombines TRBV9 with TRBJ2-7, with D perhaps matching TRBD1 (5 bases). The CDR3 contains 14 residues. Germline V lookup: CDR1 SGDLS, CDR2 YYNGEE. V was cut by 0 bases and J by 5 bases, with 12 bases left in between. The CDR3 bases are TGTGCCAGCAGCGTAGTTCCGACAGAAGACGAGCAGTACTTC. The encoded protein is CASSVVPTEDEQYF.

The chain joins TRBV5-5 to TRBJ2-5, with D possibly called TRBD1 or TRBD2 (6 bases each). Trimming cost V 4 bases and J 4 bases, with 20 bases left between them. The germline V gene encodes CDR1 SGHKS and CDR2 YYEKEE (reference sequence). The CDR3 covers 16 residues. Written as DNA, the CDR3 is TGTGCCAGCAGCCGGATGGGGGGCATACGTTCAGAGACCCAGTACTTC. Translating gives CASSRMGGIRSETQYF.

This clonotype was observed many times. V usage is TRBV5-1 and J usage is TRBJ2-1, with 9 bases lining up with TRBD2. CDR1 and CDR2 from the germline V gene are SGHRS and YFSETQ. With V trimmed by 5 bases and J by 5 bases, 8 bases remained unmatched. The CDR3 has 15 residues. In DNA, the CDR3 is TGCGCCAGCAGTCCCACGGAGCGGGGGGACAATGAGCAGTTCTTC. Protein product: CASSPTERGDNEQFF.

In this sample, this clonotype turned up many times. The chain recombines TRBV10-3 with TRBJ2-7, with 9 bases lining up with TRBD1. The V and J ends lost 0 bases and 3 bases, in that order; junction bases with no gene match: 6. The CDR3 extends over 16 amino acids. Germline loops: CDR1 ENHRY, CDR2 SYGVKD. The CDR3 protein is CAISESDRGSGYEQYF. The CDR3 DNA reads as TGTGCCATCAGTGAGTCGGACAGGGGAAGTGGCTACGAGCAGTACTTC.

This clonotype was observed a few times. The J gene is TRBJ2-2, the V gene TRBV4-2, with 8 bases that match TRBD1. CDR3 length equals 17 residues. CDR1 is LGHNA, CDR2 YNFKEQ, per germline. V gave up 1 base and J gave up 4 bases; unmatched junction bases: 8. The CDR3 sequence is CASSQVGTGETTGELFF. The CDR3 DNA sequence: TGTGCCAGCAGCCAAGTAGGGACAGGCGAAACCACCGGGGAGCTGTTTTTT.

J is TRBJ2-2 and V is TRBV20-1; no clear D. Germline V gene sequence: CDR1 DFQATT, CDR2 SNEGSKA (reference sequence). V lost 0 bases and J lost 5, with 7 bases in between. The CDR3 is 13 amino acids. The CDR3 reads CSARDSRTGELFF. CDR3 DNA: TGCAGTGCTAGAGATTCTAGGACCGGGGAGCTGTTTTTT.

V and J are TRBV3-1 and TRBJ2-1, with D perhaps TRBD2 (6 bases). The CDR3 length is 15 residues. V was trimmed by 3 bases and J by 3 bases, leaving 12 bases between them. Looked up from germline, CDR1 is LGHDT and CDR2 is YNNKEL (reference sequence). The CDR3 protein is CASSQSTSYYNEQFF. The CDR3, as DNA: TGTGCCAGCAGCCAGAGTACTAGCTACTACAATGAGCAGTTCTTC.

The sample holds a few counts of this clonotype. The rearrangement joins TRBV30 to TRBJ2-5; D assignment may be TRBD1 or TRBD2 (6 bases each). V was trimmed by 1 base and J by 2 bases, leaving 8 bases between them. CDR1 GTSNPN and CDR2 SVGIG come from the germline V gene (reference sequence). This CDR3 spans 13 amino acids. The CDR3: CAWSGGAQETQYF. CDR3 DNA: TGTGCCTGGAGTGGGGGGGCTCAAGAGACCCAGTACTTC.

The chain recombines TRBV7-2 with TRBJ1-6, with D possibly matching TRBD1 (6 bases). From germline, CDR1 is SGHTA and CDR2 FQGNSA. The CDR3 extends over 14 amino acids. Trimming stripped 6 bases from V and 7 bases from J, with 13 bases between. CDR3 sequence reads: CASRSDRQNSPLHF. CDR3 DNA sequence: TGTGCCAGCAGATCGGACAGACAGAATTCACCCCTCCACTTT.

This clonotype was counted between two and nine times. The chain joins TRBV20-1 to TRBJ1-6; D is uncertain. The V end lost 2 bases, the J end lost 4 bases, and 6 bases lay between the germline ends. Germline CDR1 reads DFQATT; CDR2 reads SNEGSKA (reference sequence). The length of the CDR3 is 13 residues. The CDR3 region is CSARFPYNSPLHF. The CDR3 region has the DNA TGCAGTGCTAGATTTCCTTATAATTCACCCCTCCACTTT.

This chain uses TRBV5-4 with TRBJ2-1; 8 nucleotides match TRBD1. The CDR3 has 13 residues. The ends lost 3 bases at V and 15 bases at J; junction bases unmatched: 11. Germline V CDR1 and CDR2: SGHNT, YYREEE (reference sequence). The CDR3 is CASSWYGQGIPFF. CDR3 DNA: TGTGCCAGCAGCTGGTACGGACAGGGTATCCCGTTCTTC.

CDR3 DNA sequence: TGCAGCGTTGATCGATTACAGGCGGGCTACGAGCAGTACTTC. Amino acids: CSVDRLQAGYEQYF. This rearrangement joins TRBV29-1 to TRBJ2-7; D tentatively reads TRBD1 or TRBD2 (5 bases each). Trimming shortened V by 3 bases and J by 3 bases, and 15 bases separated the two germline ends. Per the germline V gene, CDR1 is SQVTM and CDR2 is ANQGSEA. This CDR3 contains 14 residues.

The sample holds a few counts of this clonotype. The gene calls are TRBV12-3 or TRBV12-4 and TRBJ1-4; 12 positions agree with TRBD1. Trimming at V came to 6 bases and at J to 10 bases, leaving 15 bases not matched to a gene. The CDR3 sequence is 17 residues long. The CDR3 nucleotides are TGTGCCAGCAGACCTCGAACGGGCGGGACAGGGGGCTTAAAACTGTTTTTT. Translation: CASRPRTGGTGGLKLFF.

This clonotype was observed a handful of times. The chain carries TRBV3-1 and TRBJ2-2; D is unclear. The V gene lost 4 bases and the J gene lost 0 bases, with 9 bases spanning the gap. The CDR3 has 15 residues. The germline gives CDR1 LGHDT, CDR2 YNNKEL (reference sequence). The CDR3 DNA reads TGTGCCAGCAGCCCTCGCGGTGCGAACACCGGGGAGCTGTTTTTT. Amino acids: CASSPRGANTGELFF.

This clonotype was observed a few times. V is TRBV6-5 and J is TRBJ2-3; D gene ambiguous. This CDR3 is built from 12 residues. Germline values: CDR1 MNHEY, CDR2 SVGAGI. Trimming shortened V by 4 bases and J by 3 bases, and 5 bases separated the two germline ends. CDR3 loop: CASSSWTDTQYF. The CDR3 DNA reads as TGTGCCAGCAGTTCCTGGACAGATACGCAGTATTTT.

This clonotype showed up just once. The J gene is TRBJ2-2, the V gene TRBV28; D is possibly TRBD1 (6 bases). Germline loops: CDR1 MDHEN, CDR2 SYDVKM. CDR3 length: 14 residues. Trimming took 3 bases from V and 5 from J, leaving 10 bases between them. The chain's CDR3 is CASSLGAVTGELFF. For the CDR3, the DNA is TGTGCCAGCAGTTTGGGGGCCGTGACCGGGGAGCTGTTTTTT.

This clonotype has a handful of counts. The chain is built from TRBV12-3 or TRBV12-4 and TRBJ1-2; no clear D. The CDR3 is 14 amino acids. V lost 6 bases and J lost 6, with 17 bases in between. CDR3 nucleotide sequence: TGTGCCAGCAGCCGCCCGGGGAGAGCAGATGGCTACACCTTC. It encodes CASSRPGRADGYTF.

CDR3 region: CASSYVKVRETQYF. The CDR3 coding sequence is TGTGCCAGCAGTTACGTGAAGGTCCGGGAGACCCAGTACTTC. The V and J genes are TRBV6-6 and TRBJ2-5; D is uncertain. The germline CDR1 and CDR2 sequences are MNHNY and SVGAGI (reference sequence). V lost 2 bases, J lost 5 bases, and 12 bases lay in between. The CDR3 contains 14 residues.

This clonotype occurred a few times. This sequence joins TRBV6-2 or TRBV6-3 and TRBJ2-1, with D possibly TRBD1 on 7 matching bases. Germline-derived CDR1 and CDR2 are MNHEY and SVGEGT. Trimming removed 10 bases at V and 9 bases at J, with 19 bases between. This CDR3 has 13 amino acids. CDR3 loop: CAIRRGPPGEQFF. CDR3 DNA sequence: TGTGCCATCCGGAGGGGGCCCCCCGGTGAGCAGTTCTTC.

The chain has TRBV18 and TRBJ1-1, with D possibly being TRBD1 (5 bases). Germline V gene data show CDR1 as KGHSH and CDR2 as LQKENI. The CDR3 spans 13 residues. Trimming left V 0 bases short and J 6 bases short, with 8 bases between. The chain's CDR3 is CASSPPGRAEAFF. The CDR3 DNA reads as TGTGCCAGCTCACCACCGGGACGAGCTGAAGCTTTCTTT.

The chain recombines TRBV28 with TRBJ2-7, with D tentatively TRBD2 (6 bases). The CDR3 contains 14 residues. Germline loops: CDR1 MDHEN, CDR2 SYDVKM. V was shortened by 6 bases and J by 3 bases, with 15 bases between the two germline ends. The CDR3: CASSPPGGDYEQYV. The CDR3 DNA reads as TGTGCCAGCAGCCCCCCGGGCGGGGACTACGAGCAGTACGTC.

In this sample, this clonotype turned up a few times. The CDR3 region is CASSDSRSWDYNEQFF. DNA for the CDR3: TGTGCCAGCAGTGACTCCCGGTCCTGGGATTACAATGAGCAGTTCTTC. The gene calls are TRBV6-4 and TRBJ2-1; D uncertain. Germline assignment: CDR1 MRHNA and CDR2 SNTAGT. The V and J ends lost 0 bases and 4 bases respectively, with 13 bases between them. The CDR3 runs to 16 residues.

The genes are TRBV6-1 and TRBJ2-7; D is uncertain. The V gene's germline CDR1 is MNHNS and CDR2 SASEGT. The CDR3 contains 15 residues. Trimming removed 7 bases at V and 0 bases at J, with 16 bases between. CDR3 coding DNA: TGTGCCAGCATGGGTGGAACAGCTAGCTCCTACGAGCAGTACTTC. Translated, it gives CASMGGTASSYEQYF.

This clonotype was seen a handful of times. The germline gene is not matched at one end of the junction; a read error may be the cause. This sequence joins TRBV5-1 and TRBJ1-2; D gene unclear. CDR1 is SGHRS, CDR2 YFSETQ, per germline. The CDR3 has 13 amino acids. The CDR3 region has the DNA TGCGCCAGCAGCTTTGGTCGGAACTATGACTACACCTTC. Translation gives CASSFGRNYDYTF.

This clonotype was found a few times. This rearrangement joins TRBV7-9 to TRBJ1-2, with D uncertain. Germline assignment: CDR1 SEHNR and CDR2 FQNEAQ (reference sequence). Trimming removed 4 bases from V and 3 bases from J, with 9 bases in between. The CDR3 consists of 13 residues. As DNA, the CDR3 is TGTGCCAGCAGCTCCCAGAAGGACTATGGCTACACCTTC. Its protein is CASSSQKDYGYTF.

This clonotype showed up just a few times. The rearrangement uses TRBV25-1 and TRBJ2-7; D not resolved. Trimming pared 3 bases from V and 2 bases from J, leaving 11 bases between. The V gene's germline CDR1 is MGHDK and CDR2 SYGVNS. The CDR3 contains 14 residues. CDR3 residues: CASSDRPHTYEQYF. Written as DNA, the CDR3 is TGTGCCAGCAGTGACAGGCCCCATACCTACGAGCAGTACTTC.

This clonotype showed up just a few times. Compared with germline, one end of the junction differs, possibly owing to a read error. This chain links TRBV6-1 with TRBJ1-1; no clear D. The V gene's germline CDR1 is MNHNS and CDR2 SASEGT. This CDR3 region has 15 residues. CDR3 nucleotide sequence: TGTGCCAGCACCCCCCTCGGACGGAGGAACACTGAAACTTTCTTT. Its translation is CASTPLGRRNTETFF.

The chain has TRBV24-1 and TRBJ2-1; D is ambiguous. V shed 3 bases and J shed 9 bases, with 8 bases lying between them. The CDR3 loop spans 12 amino acids. Germline V gene data show CDR1 as KGHDR and CDR2 as SFDVKD. This chain's CDR3 is CATSDDTTEQFF. In nucleotides, the CDR3 is TGTGCCACCAGTGATGACACCACTGAGCAGTTCTTC.

The chain employs TRBV5-1 and TRBJ2-1; tentatively, D is TRBD1 (5 bases). Trimming pared 4 bases from V and 4 bases from J, leaving 9 bases between. Germline CDR1 and CDR2: SGHRS and YFSETQ. The CDR3 totals 13 residues. CDR3 in amino acids: CASSVDKYNEQFF. The DNA for the CDR3 is TGCGCCAGCAGCGTGGACAAATACAATGAGCAGTTCTTC. The full variable domain, completed using reference TRBV5-1 and TRBJ2-1, is KAGVTQTPRYLIKTRGQQVTLSCSPISGHRSVSWYQQTPGQGLQFLFEYFSETQRNKGNFPGRFSGRQFSNSRSEMNVSTLELGDSALYLCASSVDKYNEQFFGPGTRLTVL.